Below are 25 T cell receptor beta chains sequenced from a single sample in a study of monozygotic twins with inflammatory bowel disease. TCRdb reprocessed the 5' RACE reads, with one entry per CDR3 protein and no DNA. The sample table sets out approximately 400,000 distinct CDR3 sequences. Source material: blood. These receptors came from a human donor with ulcerative colitis or Crohn's disease, or a healthy co-twin of an affected twin (not recorded which).

The chain recombines TRBV5-1 with TRBJ2-5; TCRdb indicates TRBD2, and absent DNA this call remains unverified. The CDR3 totals 14 residues. Looked up from germline, CDR1 is SGHRS and CDR2 is YFSETQ. The CDR3 spells CASRYGGRQETQYF.

The chain combines TRBV20-1 with TRBJ1-2. The CDR3 runs to 15 residues. Germline lookup yields CDR1 DFQATT and CDR2 SNEGSKA (reference sequence). CDR3: CSARDSGAANYGYTF.

This chain uses TRBV24-1 with TRBJ1-1; lacking DNA, the TRBD1 call made by TCRdb goes unchecked. CDR1 is KGHDR and CDR2 is SFDVKD in the germline V gene. The CDR3 runs 16 residues. The CDR3 loop is CATSDLRGRKDTEAFF.

This chain uses TRBV5-6 with TRBJ2-7; TCRdb returns TRBD1, unconfirmable since there is no DNA. The length of the CDR3 is 14 residues. Germline CDR1 SGHDT, CDR2 YYEEEE. CDR3 sequence: CASSWGQGQYEQYF.

This rearrangement joins TRBV20-1 to TRBJ2-4. The CDR3 spans 13 residues. Germline V CDR1 and CDR2: DFQATT, SNEGSKA (reference sequence). The CDR3 region is CSVLSSSKNIQYF.

The V call is TRBV18, the J call TRBJ2-3. Germline CDR1 reads KGHSH; CDR2 reads LQKENI. The CDR3 runs to 13 residues. The CDR3 here is CASSPFLMDTQYF.

The V gene is TRBV5-1, the J gene TRBJ2-2; TCRdb indicates TRBD2, and absent DNA this call remains unverified. This CDR3 spans 14 amino acids. Germline values: CDR1 SGHRS, CDR2 YFSETQ. CDR3 loop: CASRRAVGNGELFF.

This rearrangement joins TRBV20-1 to TRBJ1-5. This CDR3 has 11 residues. Germline V lookup: CDR1 DFQATT, CDR2 SNEGSKA (reference sequence). The CDR3 loop is CSARGNQPQHF.

The V and J genes are TRBV4-3 and TRBJ1-6; the D call from TCRdb, TRBD1, cannot be confirmed without DNA. Germline V gene data show CDR1 as LGHNA and CDR2 as YSLEER. The CDR3 consists of 16 residues. This chain's CDR3 is CASSKGGFSSNSPLHF.

The V gene is TRBV18, the J gene TRBJ1-1. The CDR3 runs 13 residues. CDR1 and CDR2 (germline): KGHSH, LQKENI. The CDR3: CASSDDMNTEAFF.

CDR3 in amino acids: CASSLDRRRQPQETQYF. The chain links TRBV7-9 to TRBJ2-5; the TRBD1 assignment by TCRdb is unverifiable without DNA. The CDR3 has 17 residues. Germline assignment: CDR1 SEHNR and CDR2 FQNEAQ (reference sequence). The complete variable domain, with remaining parts taken from reference TRBV7-9 and TRBJ2-5, reads DTGVSQNPRHKITKRGQNVTFRCDPISEHNRLYWYRQTLGQGPEFLTYFQNEAQLEKSRLLSDRFSAERPKGSFSTLEIQRTEQGDSAMYLCASSLDRRRQPQETQYFGPGTRLLVL.

The CDR3 here is CASSSVGGTNQPQHF. The chain has TRBV28 and TRBJ1-5; TCRdb designates TRBD1, a call that cannot be tested without DNA. Germline CDR1 and CDR2: MDHEN and SYDVKM. The CDR3 length is 15 residues.

This chain connects TRBV7-3 to TRBJ2-2; TCRdb picks TRBD2, but there is no DNA to check that call. The germline V gene has CDR1 SGHTA and CDR2 FQGTGA. The CDR3 is 14 residues long. The CDR3 here is CASSLGEYTGELFF.

The chain combines TRBV7-9 with TRBJ2-1; TCRdb returns TRBD2, unconfirmable since there is no DNA. CDR1 SEHNR and CDR2 FQNEAQ come from the germline V gene (reference sequence). This CDR3 has 15 residues. CDR3 residues: CASSLDGRVYNEQFF. The variable domain in full, with the rest retrieved from reference TRBV7-9 and TRBJ2-1, is DTGVSQNPRHKITKRGQNVTFRCDPISEHNRLYWYRQTLGQGPEFLTYFQNEAQLEKSRLLSDRFSAERPKGSFSTLEIQRTEQGDSAMYLCASSLDGRVYNEQFFGPGTRLTVL.

The chain links TRBV5-1 to TRBJ1-1; the D call of TRBD1 rests on TCRdb alone, since no DNA is present to check it. The CDR3 runs 13 residues. CDR1 and CDR2 (germline): SGHRS, YFSETQ. The CDR3 region is CASRTQGATEAFF.

The chain couples TRBV30 to TRBJ1-5. Germline V gene data show CDR1 as GTSNPN and CDR2 as SVGIG (reference sequence). This CDR3 spans 13 amino acids. The CDR3 protein is CAWNHSSETPQHF.

V and J are TRBV19 and TRBJ1-1. The CDR3 runs 15 residues. Germline-derived CDR1 and CDR2 are LNHDA and SQIVND (reference sequence). CDR3 protein: CASSQFFSRNTEAFF.

This chain links TRBV5-1 with TRBJ2-5; absent DNA, TCRdb's TRBD1 call cannot be checked. Germline V gene sequence: CDR1 SGHRS, CDR2 YFSETQ. CDR3 length: 15 amino acids. CDR3 sequence: CASSLSTSVTGTQYF. Complete variable domain (other parts from reference TRBV5-1 and TRBJ2-5): KAGVTQTPRYLIKTRGQQVTLSCSPISGHRSVSWYQQTPGQGLQFLFEYFSETQRNKGNFPGRFSGRQFSNSRSEMNVSTLELGDSALYLCASSLSTSVTGTQYFGPGTRLLVL.

The CDR3 sequence: CASSLAGRVATYEQYF. The chain uses TRBV7-9 and TRBJ2-7; TCRdb reports TRBD1, a call that lacks DNA to check it against. The CDR3 consists of 16 residues. CDR1 SEHNR and CDR2 FQNEAQ come from the germline V gene (reference sequence).

The chain uses TRBV29-1 and TRBJ2-3; the D call of TRBD2 rests on TCRdb alone, since no DNA is present to check it. Looked up from germline, CDR1 is SQVTM and CDR2 is ANQGSEA. The CDR3 sequence is 17 residues long. The chain's CDR3 is CSVDGSRGIEITHTQYF.

The gene calls are TRBV20-1 and TRBJ2-1. The germline CDR1 and CDR2 sequences are DFQATT and SNEGSKA (reference sequence). The CDR3 length is 14 residues. The CDR3 here is CSAREVISYNEQFF.

The J gene is TRBJ1-1, the V gene TRBV19. Germline CDR1 reads LNHDA; CDR2 reads SQIVND (reference sequence). The CDR3 is 15 amino acids. This CDR3 reads CASLFRGGRVNEAFF.

The CDR3 sequence is CASSSGPRYEQYF. This sequence joins TRBV5-1 and TRBJ2-7. Germline CDR1 and CDR2: SGHRS and YFSETQ. The length of the CDR3 is 13 residues.

The chain joins TRBV4-1 to TRBJ1-1. The CDR3 spans 15 residues. Germline CDR1 and CDR2: MGHRA and YSYEKL. CDR3: CASSQGRTVNTEAFF.

This chain joins TRBV27 and TRBJ1-1; absent DNA, TCRdb's TRBD1 call cannot be checked. Germline loops: CDR1 MNHEY, CDR2 SMNVEV (reference sequence). This CDR3 region has 14 residues. This CDR3 is CASSGHRMNTEAFF.